A single sample gave rise to the 7 T cell receptor beta chains below, sequenced in a study of T cell responses to AZD1222 COVID-19 vaccine. TCRdb's table, derived via immunoSEQ multiplex PCR, lists solely in-frame clones and lacks some. The sample shows about 77,000 clones, roughly 90% of them seen only once. The specimen was peripheral blood, collected 28 days after the second AZD1222 dose. The receptors were sampled from an adult who received the AZD1222 COVID-19 vaccine.

The chain links TRBV5-1 to TRBJ2-1, with 14 nucleotides matching TRBD2. After removal of 4 bases from V and 4 bases from J, the junction contained 13 bases not matched to a gene. This CDR3 region has 19 residues. Germline assignment: CDR1 SGHRS and CDR2 YFSETQ. For the CDR3, the DNA is TGCGCCAGCAGCCTAGGAACCGGGACTAGCGGGAGTGCTTACAATGAGCAGTTCTTC. It translates to CASSLGTGTSGSAYNEQFF. Together with reference TRBV5-1 and TRBJ2-1, the CDR3 gives the full variable domain: KAGVTQTPRYLIKTRGQQVTLSCSPISGHRSVSWYQQTPGQGLQFLFEYFSETQRNKGNFPGRFSGRQFSNSRSEMNVSTLELGDSALYLCASSLGTGTSGSAYNEQFFGPGTRLTVL.

V gene TRBV30 combines with J gene TRBJ1-1, with no clear D. The CDR3 spans 14 residues. Trimming removed 0 bases from V and 1 base from J, with 9 bases in between. Germline assignment: CDR1 GTSNPN and CDR2 SVGIG (reference sequence). CDR3 nucleotides: TGTGCCTGGAGTGTAAGGACGGCGAACACTGAAGCTTTCTTT. Its protein product is CAWSVRTANTEAFF.

The chain carries TRBV11-2 and TRBJ1-2; D not resolved. This CDR3 region has 13 residues. Germline V lookup: CDR1 SGHAT, CDR2 FQNNGV. The V end was cut by 4 bases, the J end by 4 bases, with 10 bases between. CDR3 amino acids: CASSSPRSYGYTF. CDR3 nucleotide sequence: TGTGCCAGCAGCTCCCCCCGCAGCTATGGCTACACCTTC.

The chain is built from TRBV3-1 (or the pseudogene TRBV3-2) and TRBJ2-7, with TRBD1 matching over 8 bases. Trimming took 5 bases from V and 3 from J; bases not matched to a gene: 9. This CDR3 has 15 residues. CDR1 is LGHDT, CDR2 YNNKEL, per germline (reference sequence). The CDR3 spells CASSINAGQGYEQYF. Written as DNA, the CDR3 is TGTGCCAGCAGCATCAATGCAGGACAGGGCTACGAGCAGTACTTC.

The genes are TRBV5-1 and TRBJ2-5, with 8 bases aligning to TRBD2. This CDR3 has 14 amino acids. Germline loops: CDR1 SGHRS, CDR2 YFSETQ. Losses at the gene ends were 5 bases for V and 2 bases for J; bases not matched to a gene: 5. In DNA form, the CDR3 reads TGCGCCAGCAGACTAGCGGAGGGTCAAGAGACCCAGTACTTC. Its translation: CASRLAEGQETQYF.

This clone was recorded a few times. V usage is TRBV3-1 (or the pseudogene TRBV3-2) and J usage is TRBJ2-7, with 12 bases identical to TRBD2. The CDR3 length is 15 residues. From germline, CDR1 is LGHDT and CDR2 YNNKEL (reference sequence). Unmatched junction bases numbered 7, after V lost 4 bases and J lost 6 bases. The CDR3 loop reads CASSPPSGRAVEQYF. DNA for the CDR3: TGTGCCAGCAGCCCCCCTAGCGGGAGGGCCGTCGAGCAGTACTTC.

The chain is built from TRBV7-8 and TRBJ1-5; possibly TRBD1 for D (6 bases). The CDR3 is made up of 14 amino acids. From germline, CDR1 is SGHVS and CDR2 FQNEAQ. V lost 1 base and J lost 11, with 15 bases in between. In DNA form, the CDR3 reads TGTGCCAGCAGCTTAGACAGGGCCTCTTTATCCCAGCATTTT. Translated: CASSLDRASLSQHF.